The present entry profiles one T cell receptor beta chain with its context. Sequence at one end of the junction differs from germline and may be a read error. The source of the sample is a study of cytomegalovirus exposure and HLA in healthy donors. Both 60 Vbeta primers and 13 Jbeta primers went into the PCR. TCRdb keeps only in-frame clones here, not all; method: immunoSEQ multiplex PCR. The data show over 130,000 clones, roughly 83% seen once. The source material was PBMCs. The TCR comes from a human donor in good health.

CDR3 sequence reads: CASSVGTGGFTYGYPF. In DNA, the CDR3 is TGTGCCAGCAGCGTAGGGACAGGGGGCTTTACCTATGGCTACCCCTTC. This sequence joins TRBV9 and TRBJ1-2; TRBD1 matches at 11 bases. CDR1 SGDLS and CDR2 YYNGEE come from the germline V gene. The CDR3 contains 16 residues.